The rows below give T cell receptor beta chains drawn from one sample of a study of CD8+CD57+ T cells in acquired aplastic anemia. MiXCR, applied by TCRdb to the reads, yields one record per CDR3 protein. The sample consists of around 180,000 distinct CDR3 sequences, roughly 50% of them appearing once. Sequences were obtained from sorted CD4+, CD8+, or CD8+CD57+ T cells (not recorded which) from PBMCs. These TCRs come from a human donor with aplastic anemia. Both conserved end residues are part of each CDR3. A D gene is named only where the DNA matches it firmly. Not all rows give a size; the values are once, few, many and, for expanded clones, a class.

clone size: few; J gene: TRBJ2-7; V gene: TRBV10-3; D gene: -; CDR3 protein: CATLTALGSYEQYF; CDR3 DNA: TGTGCCACCCTCACAGCGCTAGGCTCCTACGAGCAGTACTTC
clone size: -; J gene: TRBJ1-2; V gene: TRBV5-8; D gene: TRBD1; CDR3 protein: CASSSSGTGAYTF; CDR3 DNA: TGTGCCAGCAGCTCATCCGGGACAGGGGCCTACACCTTC
clone size: few; J gene: TRBJ1-1; V gene: TRBV27; D gene: -; CDR3 protein: CASSFVLGPNTEAFF; CDR3 DNA: TGTGCCAGCAGTTTTGTGCTGGGACCGAACACTGAAGCTTTCTTT
clone size: many; J gene: TRBJ1-5; V gene: TRBV5-1; D gene: -; CDR3 protein: CASSLDRDKNQPQHF; CDR3 DNA: TGCGCCAGCAGCTTGGACCGGGACAAAAATCAGCCCCAGCATTTT
clone size: -; J gene: TRBJ1-1; V gene: TRBV10-3; D gene: TRBD1; CDR3 protein: CAIRDRENTEAFF; CDR3 DNA: TGTGCCATCAGAGACAGGGAGAACACTGAAGCTTTCTTT
clone size: many; J gene: TRBJ1-5; V gene: TRBV6-5; D gene: TRBD1; CDR3 protein: CASSSPGQVNQPQHF; CDR3 DNA: TGTGCCAGCAGTTCCCCGGGACAGGTGAATCAGCCCCAGCATTTT
clone size: many; J gene: TRBJ2-7; V gene: TRBV12-3/TRBV12-4; D gene: TRBD2; CDR3 protein: CASSLAGASYEQYF; CDR3 DNA: TGTGCCAGCAGTCTAGCGGGGGCTTCCTACGAGCAGTACTTC
clone size: -; J gene: TRBJ2-7; V gene: TRBV7-8; D gene: -; CDR3 protein: CASSHSTGSQSGGQYF; CDR3 DNA: TGTGCCAGCAGCCATTCGACAGGGTCACAATCGGGGGGGCAGTACTTC
clone size: -; J gene: TRBJ2-2; V gene: TRBV19; D gene: TRBD1; CDR3 protein: CASSIFTGVAGELFF; CDR3 DNA: TGTGCCAGTAGTATTTTTACAGGGGTTGCCGGGGAGCTGTTTTTT
clone size: many; J gene: TRBJ2-7; V gene: TRBV3-1; D gene: TRBD1; CDR3 protein: CASSQVDRGITF; CDR3 DNA: TGTGCCAGCAGCCAAGTCGACAGGGGTATAACATTC
clone size: many; J gene: TRBJ2-2; V gene: TRBV10-3; D gene: -; CDR3 protein: CAISAGTPGELFF; CDR3 DNA: TGTGCCATCAGTGCAGGAACCCCCGGGGAGCTGTTTTTT
clone size: -; J gene: TRBJ1-1; V gene: TRBV15; D gene: -; CDR3 protein: CATSRGGTGNTEAFF; CDR3 DNA: TGTGCCACCAGCAGAGGGGGGACGGGTAACACTGAAGCTTTCTTT
clone size: -; J gene: TRBJ1-1; V gene: TRBV19; D gene: -; CDR3 protein: CASGKGPMNTEAFF; CDR3 DNA: TGTGCCAGTGGGAAAGGACCCATGAACACTGAAGCTTTCTTT
clone size: few; J gene: TRBJ1-4; V gene: TRBV3-1; D gene: TRBD1; CDR3 protein: CASAGDRNLFF; CDR3 DNA: TGTGCCAGCGCCGGGGACAGGAATCTGTTTTTT
clone size: few; J gene: TRBJ1-4; V gene: TRBV18; D gene: -; CDR3 protein: CASSPGRAKESEKLFF; CDR3 DNA: TGTGCCAGCTCACCAGGACGGGCAAAGGAATCAGAAAAACTGTTTTTT
clone size: many; J gene: TRBJ2-7; V gene: TRBV19; D gene: TRBD1; CDR3 protein: CASSMGVVRGQAVTYEQYF; CDR3 DNA: TGTGCCAGTAGTATGGGGGTCGTCAGGGGGCAGGCGGTTACCTACGAGCAGTACTTC
clone size: many; J gene: TRBJ1-6; V gene: TRBV27; D gene: -; CDR3 protein: CASTLRSSYNSPLHF; CDR3 DNA: TGTGCCAGCACACTTAGGAGCTCCTATAATTCACCCCTCCACTTT
clone size: many; J gene: TRBJ2-5; V gene: TRBV5-1; D gene: -; CDR3 protein: CASSLAGAYQETQYF; CDR3 DNA: TGCGCCAGCAGCTTAGCCGGGGCGTACCAAGAGACCCAGTACTTC
clone size: many; J gene: TRBJ2-1; V gene: TRBV7-9; D gene: TRBD2; CDR3 protein: CASSFVSGRSSYNEQFF; CDR3 DNA: TGTGCCAGCAGCTTCGTTAGCGGGAGAAGTTCATACAATGAGCAGTTCTTC
clone size: -; J gene: TRBJ1-5; V gene: TRBV19; D gene: TRBD1; CDR3 protein: CASRRQGLQPQHF; CDR3 DNA: TGTGCCAGTAGGAGACAGGGACTTCAGCCCCAGCATTTT
clone size: -; J gene: TRBJ1-3; V gene: TRBV9; D gene: -; CDR3 protein: CASSASGGNTIYF; CDR3 DNA: TGTGCCAGCAGCGCTTCAGGGGGAAACACCATATATTTT
clone size: many; J gene: TRBJ2-7; V gene: TRBV2; D gene: TRBD1; CDR3 protein: CASRRDRGYEQYF; CDR3 DNA: TGTGCCAGCCGCCGGGACAGGGGCTACGAGCAGTACTTC
clone size: -; J gene: TRBJ2-1; V gene: TRBV11-1; D gene: -; CDR3 protein: CASSLINPDNEQFF; CDR3 DNA: TGTGCCAGCAGCTTAATCAACCCGGACAATGAGCAGTTCTTC
clone size: -; J gene: TRBJ2-1; V gene: TRBV20-1; D gene: -; CDR3 protein: CSARPRQGRYEQFF; CDR3 DNA: TGCAGTGCTAGACCCAGGCAGGGGAGATATGAGCAGTTCTTC
clone size: -; J gene: TRBJ2-1; V gene: TRBV10-1; D gene: TRBD2; CDR3 protein: CASSESRLAGSYNEQFF; CDR3 DNA: TGCGCCAGCAGTGAGTCGAGACTAGCGGGGAGCTACAATGAGCAGTTCTTC
clone size: -; J gene: TRBJ2-3; V gene: TRBV7-8; D gene: TRBD2; CDR3 protein: CASSLASGGPDTQYF; CDR3 DNA: TGTGCCAGCAGCTTGGCTAGCGGGGGGCCAGATACGCAGTATTTT
clone size: -; J gene: TRBJ1-1; V gene: TRBV11-2; D gene: -; CDR3 protein: CASSHTRSYSEPEAFF; CDR3 DNA: TGTGCCAGCAGCCACACACGTAGTTACAGCGAACCTGAAGCTTTCTTT
clone size: -; J gene: TRBJ1-6; V gene: TRBV19; D gene: TRBD1; CDR3 protein: CASGPGQVNSALHF; CDR3 DNA: TGTGCCAGCGGTCCGGGACAGGTTAATTCAGCCCTCCACTTT
clone size: many; J gene: TRBJ1-4; V gene: TRBV4-3; D gene: -; CDR3 protein: CASSQDLRGFGEKLFF; CDR3 DNA: TGCGCCAGCAGCCAAGATCTGCGCGGGTTCGGTGAAAAACTGTTTTTT
clone size: -; J gene: TRBJ2-1; V gene: TRBV4-2; D gene: TRBD2; CDR3 protein: CASSQGAGEWNEQFF; CDR3 DNA: TGTGCCAGCAGCCAAGGTGCGGGAGAATGGAATGAGCAGTTCTTC
clone size: many; J gene: TRBJ2-5; V gene: TRBV19; D gene: -; CDR3 protein: CASSQTVYQETQYF; CDR3 DNA: TGTGCCAGTAGCCAGACAGTGTACCAAGAGACCCAGTACTTC
clone size: many; J gene: TRBJ1-2; V gene: TRBV11-2; D gene: TRBD1; CDR3 protein: CASSQQAPGTGTGYTF; CDR3 DNA: TGTGCCAGCAGCCAACAGGCCCCCGGGACAGGTACTGGCTACACCTTC
clone size: many; J gene: TRBJ2-7; V gene: TRBV27; D gene: -; CDR3 protein: CASSFLNLDEQYF; CDR3 DNA: TGTGCCAGCAGTTTCCTGAACCTCGACGAGCAGTACTTC
clone size: many; J gene: TRBJ2-7; V gene: TRBV6-5; D gene: TRBD2; CDR3 protein: CASSYSKGLAGDEQYF; CDR3 DNA: TGTGCCAGCAGTTACTCGAAGGGCCTAGCGGGAGACGAGCAGTACTTC
clone size: -; J gene: TRBJ2-5; V gene: TRBV2; D gene: -; CDR3 protein: CASSERAHRGETQYF; CDR3 DNA: TGTGCCAGCAGTGAACGGGCCCACCGCGGTGAGACCCAGTACTTC
clone size: few; J gene: TRBJ1-2; V gene: TRBV11-1; D gene: TRBD1; CDR3 protein: CASSPGGTEGNYGYTF; CDR3 DNA: TGTGCCAGCAGCCCGGGGGGGACAGAGGGAAACTATGGCTACACCTTC
clone size: -; J gene: TRBJ2-3; V gene: TRBV2; D gene: TRBD1; CDR3 protein: CASSSTGGSTDTQYF; CDR3 DNA: TGTGCCAGCAGTTCGACAGGGGGCTCTACAGATACGCAGTATTTT
clone size: few; J gene: TRBJ1-2; V gene: TRBV18; D gene: -; CDR3 protein: CASSPARELGTF; CDR3 DNA: TGTGCCAGCTCGCCAGCCCGGGAACTCGGCACCTTC
clone size: -; J gene: TRBJ1-3; V gene: TRBV6-1; D gene: -; CDR3 protein: CASRTPGAGRNTIYF; CDR3 DNA: TGTGCCAGCAGAACCCCTGGGGCAGGGAGAAACACCATATATTTT
clone size: -; J gene: TRBJ2-7; V gene: TRBV5-1; D gene: -; CDR3 protein: CASSSGPVGEQYF; CDR3 DNA: TGCGCCAGCAGCTCGGGCCCGGTGGGCGAGCAGTACTTC
clone size: -; J gene: TRBJ2-5; V gene: TRBV7-8; D gene: -; CDR3 protein: CASSPFTQETQYF; CDR3 DNA: TGTGCCAGCAGCCCATTTACCCAAGAGACCCAGTACTTC
clone size: -; J gene: TRBJ2-3; V gene: TRBV30; D gene: TRBD2; CDR3 protein: CAWSSGAADTQYF; CDR3 DNA: TGTGCCTGGAGCAGCGGGGCGGCAGATACGCAGTATTTT
clone size: medium-sized; J gene: TRBJ2-2; V gene: TRBV24-1; D gene: -; CDR3 protein: CATSDPARSEELFF; CDR3 DNA: TGTGCCACCAGTGATCCGGCCCGGTCCGAGGAGCTGTTTTTT
clone size: few; J gene: TRBJ1-2; V gene: TRBV29-1; D gene: -; CDR3 protein: CSVAGASYGYTF; CDR3 DNA: TGCAGCGTTGCGGGGGCGAGCTATGGCTACACCTTC
clone size: few; J gene: TRBJ1-6; V gene: TRBV15; D gene: TRBD1; CDR3 protein: CATSRGQEGSPLHF; CDR3 DNA: TGTGCCACCAGCAGGGGACAGGAAGGTTCACCCCTCCACTTT
clone size: -; J gene: TRBJ2-2; V gene: TRBV7-3; D gene: TRBD2; CDR3 protein: CASSLGAGGNTGELFF; CDR3 DNA: TGTGCCAGCAGCTTAGGGGCGGGGGGAAACACCGGGGAGCTGTTTTTT
clone size: -; J gene: TRBJ2-3; V gene: TRBV11-1; D gene: TRBD1; CDR3 protein: CASRPEWGQGRGDTQYF; CDR3 DNA: TGTGCCAGCAGGCCCGAGTGGGGACAGGGTCGGGGAGATACGCAGTATTTT
clone size: -; J gene: TRBJ1-1; V gene: TRBV24-1; D gene: -; CDR3 protein: CATSEGGGGNTEAFF; CDR3 DNA: TGTGCCACCAGTGAAGGAGGGGGGGGGAACACTGAAGCTTTCTTT